In its sample, the clone carrying this T cell receptor beta chain is large. Libraries were prepared by immunoSEQ multiplex PCR; TCRdb keeps only in-frame clonotypes and omits some of them. Of about 5,600 clones in the sample, more than 45% were seen once. Treatment defined: randomized to nivolumab then ipilimumab (arm A) or the reverse (arm B). The data were taken from a study of sequential checkpoint blockade in melanoma. CDR3 length equals 13 residues. Germline assignment: CDR1 SEHNR and CDR2 FQNEAQ (reference sequence). V dropped 8 bases and J dropped 4; count of bases not matched to a gene: 3. Sequenced here: CD8+ T cells sorted from blood (inferred from file names), sampled from a patient given nivolumab and ipilimumab in sequence. J is TRBJ1-4 and V is TRBV7-9, with TRBD1 matching over 8 bases. This receptor was identified in a human donor with melanoma. This CDR3 is CASGGQGNEKLFF. The CDR3 DNA is TGTGCCAGCGGAGGACAGGGTAATGAAAAACTGTTTTTT.